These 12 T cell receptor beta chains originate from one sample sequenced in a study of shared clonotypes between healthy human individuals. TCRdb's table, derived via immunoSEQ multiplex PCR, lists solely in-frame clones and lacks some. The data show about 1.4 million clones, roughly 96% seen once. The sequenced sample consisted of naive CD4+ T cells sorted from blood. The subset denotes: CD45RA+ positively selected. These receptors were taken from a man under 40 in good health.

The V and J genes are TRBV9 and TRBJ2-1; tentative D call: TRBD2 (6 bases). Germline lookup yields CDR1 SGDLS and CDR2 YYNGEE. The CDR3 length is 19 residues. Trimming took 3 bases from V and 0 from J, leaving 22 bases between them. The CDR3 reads CASSEESLAGYYSYNEQFF. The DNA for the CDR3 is TGTGCCAGCAGCGAAGAGAGCTTGGCGGGATATTACTCCTACAATGAGCAGTTCTTC.

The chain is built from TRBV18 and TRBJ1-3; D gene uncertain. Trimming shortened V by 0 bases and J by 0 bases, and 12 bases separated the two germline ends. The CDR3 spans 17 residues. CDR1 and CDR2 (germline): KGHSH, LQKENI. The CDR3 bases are TGTGCCAGCTCACCACCTCCTGGACTCCACTCTGGAAACACCATATATTTT. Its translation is CASSPPPGLHSGNTIYF.

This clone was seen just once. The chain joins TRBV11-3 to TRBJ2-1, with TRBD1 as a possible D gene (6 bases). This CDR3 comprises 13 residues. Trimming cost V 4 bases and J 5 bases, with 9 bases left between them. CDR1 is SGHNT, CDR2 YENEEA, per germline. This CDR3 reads CASSSTGNNEQFF. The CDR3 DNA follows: TGTGCCAGCAGCTCCACAGGGAACAATGAGCAGTTCTTC.

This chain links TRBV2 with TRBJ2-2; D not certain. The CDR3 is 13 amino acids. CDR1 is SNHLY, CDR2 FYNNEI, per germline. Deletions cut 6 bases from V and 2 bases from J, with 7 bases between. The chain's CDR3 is CASSKINTGELFF. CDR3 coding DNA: TGTGCCAGCAGCAAGATTAACACCGGGGAGCTGTTTTTT.

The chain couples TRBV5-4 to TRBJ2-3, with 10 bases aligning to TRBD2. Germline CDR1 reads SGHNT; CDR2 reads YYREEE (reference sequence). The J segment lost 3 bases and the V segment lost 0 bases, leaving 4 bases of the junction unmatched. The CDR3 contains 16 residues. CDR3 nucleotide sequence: TGTGCCAGCAGCTTGGAGGCTAGCGGGAGTACAGATACGCAGTATTTT. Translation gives CASSLEASGSTDTQYF.

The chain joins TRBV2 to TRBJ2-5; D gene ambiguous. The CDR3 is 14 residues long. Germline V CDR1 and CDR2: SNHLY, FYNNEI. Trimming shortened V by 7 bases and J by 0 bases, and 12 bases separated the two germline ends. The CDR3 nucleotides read TGTGCCAGCAAGTATAACACGGACCAAGAGACCCAGTACTTC. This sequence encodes CASKYNTDQETQYF.

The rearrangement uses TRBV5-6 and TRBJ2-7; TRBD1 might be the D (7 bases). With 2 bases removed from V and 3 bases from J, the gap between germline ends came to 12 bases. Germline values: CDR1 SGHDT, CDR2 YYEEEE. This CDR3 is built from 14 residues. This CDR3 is CASSFGRQGYEQYF. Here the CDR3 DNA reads TGTGCCAGCAGCTTCGGGAGACAGGGCTACGAGCAGTACTTC.

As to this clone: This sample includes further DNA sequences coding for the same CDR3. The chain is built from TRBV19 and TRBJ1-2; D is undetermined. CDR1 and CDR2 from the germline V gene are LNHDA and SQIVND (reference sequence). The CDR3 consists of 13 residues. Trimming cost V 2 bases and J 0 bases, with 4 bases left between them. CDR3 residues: CASSISANYGYTF. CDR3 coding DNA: TGTGCCAGTAGTATAAGCGCTAACTATGGCTACACCTTC. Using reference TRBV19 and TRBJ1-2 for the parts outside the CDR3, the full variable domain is DGGITQSPKYLFRKEGQNVTLSCEQNLNHDAMYWYRQDPGQGLRLIYYSQIVNDFQKGDIAEGYSVSREKKESFPLTVTSAQKNPTAFYLCASSISANYGYTFGSGTRLTVV.

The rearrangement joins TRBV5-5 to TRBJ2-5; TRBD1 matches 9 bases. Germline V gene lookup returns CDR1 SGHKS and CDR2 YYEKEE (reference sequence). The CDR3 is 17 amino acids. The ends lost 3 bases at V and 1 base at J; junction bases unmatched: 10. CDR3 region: CASSSFSGTGTQETQYF. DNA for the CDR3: TGTGCCAGCAGCTCCTTCAGCGGGACAGGGACCCAAGAGACCCAGTACTTC.

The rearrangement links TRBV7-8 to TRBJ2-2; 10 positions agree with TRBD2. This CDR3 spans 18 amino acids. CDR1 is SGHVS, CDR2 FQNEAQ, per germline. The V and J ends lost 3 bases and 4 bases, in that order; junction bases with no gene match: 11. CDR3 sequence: CASSFRQRRLAGTGELFF. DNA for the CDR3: TGTGCCAGCAGCTTTAGACAGCGAAGACTAGCGGGCACCGGGGAGCTGTTTTTT. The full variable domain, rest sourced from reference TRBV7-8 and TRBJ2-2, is GAGVSQSPRYKVAKRGQDVALRCDPISGHVSLFWYQQALGQGPEFLTYFQNEAQLDKSGLPSDRFFAERPEGSVSTLKIQRTQQEDSAVYLCASSFRQRRLAGTGELFFGEGSRLTVL.

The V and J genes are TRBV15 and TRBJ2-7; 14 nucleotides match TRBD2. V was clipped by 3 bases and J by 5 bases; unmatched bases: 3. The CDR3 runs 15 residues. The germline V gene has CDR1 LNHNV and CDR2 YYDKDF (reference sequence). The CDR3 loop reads CATSRTSGRAHEQYF. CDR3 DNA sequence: TGTGCCACCAGCAGGACTAGCGGGAGGGCCCACGAGCAGTACTTC.

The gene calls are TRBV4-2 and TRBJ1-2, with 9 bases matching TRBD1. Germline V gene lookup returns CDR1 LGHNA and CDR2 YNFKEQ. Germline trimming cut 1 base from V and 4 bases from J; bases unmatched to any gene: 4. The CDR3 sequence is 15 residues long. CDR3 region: CASSQATDRGYGYTF. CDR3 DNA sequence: TGTGCCAGCAGCCAAGCCACGGACAGGGGCTATGGCTACACCTTC.